Listed below are T cell receptor beta chains from one sample, sequenced in a study of patients and donors after allogeneic stem cell transplantation. TCRdb re-called the RT-PCR reads through MiXCR, storing one row per CDR3 protein. The table records about 200,000 distinct CDR3 sequences, around 40% of them present only once. The specimen was blood, either unsorted or a sorted T cell fraction (not recorded which). These receptors were collected from a human donor who was either an allogeneic HSCT recipient or a stem cell or donor lymphocyte infusion donor (not recorded which). It is not recorded whose cells these are; they may come from a transplant donor. CDR3s include the opening cysteine and the closing phenylalanine or tryptophan. A D gene is named only where the DNA matches it firmly. The size field is filled for only some rows; it gives once, few, many or a size class.

V gene: TRBV18
J gene: TRBJ1-1
clone size: -
D gene: -
CDR3 protein: CASSPSRSNTEAFF
CDR3 DNA: TGTGCCAGCTCACCATCTCGGTCAAACACTGAAGCTTTCTTT

V gene: TRBV7-2
J gene: TRBJ1-5
clone size: few
D gene: -
CDR3 protein: CASSPSISNQPQHF
CDR3 DNA: TGTGCCAGCAGCCCTAGTATATCGAATCAGCCCCAGCATTTT

V gene: TRBV12-3/TRBV12-4
J gene: TRBJ1-2
clone size: many
D gene: -
CDR3 protein: CASRRQGSGYTF
CDR3 DNA: TGTGCCAGCAGGCGTCAGGGTTCTGGCTACACCTTC

V gene: TRBV30
J gene: TRBJ1-1
clone size: once
D gene: -
CDR3 protein: CAWSVGDHTEAFF
CDR3 DNA: TGTGCCTGGAGTGTGGGAGACCACACTGAAGCTTTCTTT

V gene: TRBV7-6
J gene: TRBJ1-6
clone size: -
D gene: TRBD1
CDR3 protein: CASSDGQGLGSPLHF
CDR3 DNA: TGTGCCAGCAGCGACGGACAGGGTTTAGGTTCACCCCTCCACTTT

V gene: TRBV5-6
J gene: TRBJ2-1
clone size: once
D gene: TRBD1
CDR3 protein: CASTDRGSYNEQFF
CDR3 DNA: TGTGCCAGCACCGACAGGGGATCCTACAATGAGCAGTTCTTC

V gene: TRBV3-1
J gene: TRBJ1-1
clone size: few
D gene: -
CDR3 protein: CASSQGVYTEAFF
CDR3 DNA: TGTGCCAGCAGCCAAGGAGTATACACTGAAGCTTTCTTT

V gene: TRBV3-1
J gene: TRBJ1-6
clone size: few
D gene: -
CDR3 protein: CASSLVGASPLHF
CDR3 DNA: TGTGCCAGCAGCTTAGTAGGTGCTTCACCCCTCCACTTT

V gene: TRBV5-1
J gene: TRBJ1-2
clone size: -
D gene: TRBD1
CDR3 protein: CASSWGDRDYGYTF
CDR3 DNA: TGCGCCAGCAGCTGGGGGGACAGAGACTATGGCTACACCTTC

V gene: TRBV12-3/TRBV12-4
J gene: TRBJ1-6
clone size: -
D gene: -
CDR3 protein: CASSPRQYSPLHF
CDR3 DNA: TGTGCCAGCAGTCCCCGACAGTATTCACCCCTCCACTTT

V gene: TRBV6-1
J gene: TRBJ1-1
clone size: -
D gene: -
CDR3 protein: CASSEYFGAEAFF
CDR3 DNA: TGTGCCAGCAGTGAATATTTTGGGGCTGAAGCTTTCTTT

V gene: TRBV27
J gene: TRBJ1-1
clone size: few
D gene: -
CDR3 protein: CASNQDSLNTEAFF
CDR3 DNA: TGTGCCAGCAACCAGGACAGCTTGAACACTGAAGCTTTCTTT

V gene: TRBV5-1
J gene: TRBJ2-2
clone size: -
D gene: -
CDR3 protein: CASWSGGVAGELFF
CDR3 DNA: TGCGCCAGCTGGTCCGGGGGCGTTGCCGGGGAGCTGTTTTTT

V gene: TRBV24-1
J gene: TRBJ2-7
clone size: -
D gene: -
CDR3 protein: CATSDFKGEQYF
CDR3 DNA: TGTGCCACCAGTGATTTTAAGGGCGAGCAGTACTTC

V gene: TRBV6-6
J gene: TRBJ2-1
clone size: -
D gene: TRBD1
CDR3 protein: CASSYDRAYNEQFF
CDR3 DNA: TGTGCCAGCAGTTACGACAGGGCCTACAATGAGCAGTTCTTC

V gene: TRBV10-3
J gene: TRBJ1-2
clone size: few
D gene: TRBD1
CDR3 protein: CAISVLSRQGHGYTF
CDR3 DNA: TGTGCCATCAGTGTATTAAGCAGACAGGGACATGGCTACACCTTC

V gene: TRBV28
J gene: TRBJ1-2
clone size: -
D gene: -
CDR3 protein: CASSPPWYGYTF
CDR3 DNA: TGTGCCAGCAGTCCGCCCTGGTATGGCTACACCTTC

V gene: TRBV27
J gene: TRBJ2-3
clone size: few
D gene: TRBD2
CDR3 protein: CASSGGALYTDTQYF
CDR3 DNA: TGTGCCAGTAGCGGGGGGGCGTTGTACACAGATACGCAGTATTTT

V gene: TRBV29-1
J gene: TRBJ2-7
clone size: -
D gene: TRBD1
CDR3 protein: CSVETGVSYEQYF
CDR3 DNA: TGCAGCGTCGAAACAGGGGTATCCTACGAGCAGTACTTC

V gene: TRBV10-3
J gene: TRBJ2-3
clone size: once
D gene: -
CDR3 protein: CAISESRRTDTQYF
CDR3 DNA: TGTGCCATCAGTGAGTCGAGGAGGACGGATACGCAGTATTTT

V gene: TRBV27
J gene: TRBJ2-3
clone size: -
D gene: -
CDR3 protein: CASSYSRGVGTDTQYF
CDR3 DNA: TGTGCCAGCAGTTACTCCCGGGGAGTGGGTACAGATACGCAGTATTTT

V gene: TRBV10-3
J gene: TRBJ2-3
clone size: once
D gene: TRBD2
CDR3 protein: CAISENLKGEGQRGPDTQYF
CDR3 DNA: TGTGCCATCAGTGAAAACCTTAAGGGGGAGGGCCAGCGGGGGCCAGATACGCAGTATTTT

V gene: TRBV20-1
J gene: TRBJ2-3
clone size: -
D gene: -
CDR3 protein: CSATRGWNSDTQYF
CDR3 DNA: TGCAGTGCTACCCGGGGCTGGAACTCAGATACGCAGTATTTT

V gene: TRBV5-1
J gene: TRBJ2-7
clone size: -
D gene: TRBD1
CDR3 protein: CASSTGTGGYEQYF
CDR3 DNA: TGCGCCAGCAGCACTGGGACAGGGGGATACGAGCAGTACTTC

V gene: TRBV6-5
J gene: TRBJ2-7
clone size: -
D gene: -
CDR3 protein: CASRYRGLSSYEQYF
CDR3 DNA: TGTGCCAGCAGGTACCGGGGCTTGAGCTCCTACGAGCAGTACTTC

V gene: TRBV6-5
J gene: TRBJ1-1
clone size: few
D gene: TRBD1
CDR3 protein: CASSYSGQGATEAFF
CDR3 DNA: TGTGCCAGCAGTTACTCTGGACAGGGGGCGACTGAAGCTTTCTTT

V gene: TRBV5-1
J gene: TRBJ2-3
clone size: -
D gene: TRBD2
CDR3 protein: CASSSGLAGAADTQYF
CDR3 DNA: TGCGCCAGCAGCTCTGGACTAGCGGGGGCTGCAGATACGCAGTATTTT

V gene: TRBV12-3/TRBV12-4
J gene: TRBJ1-1
clone size: few
D gene: -
CDR3 protein: CASSLVLTEAFF
CDR3 DNA: TGTGCCAGCAGTTTAGTGCTTACTGAAGCTTTCTTT

V gene: TRBV4-2
J gene: TRBJ1-4
clone size: -
D gene: TRBD1
CDR3 protein: CASSQDRGRDEKLFF
CDR3 DNA: TGTGCCAGCAGCCAAGACAGGGGGCGCGATGAAAAACTGTTTTTT

V gene: TRBV4-2
J gene: TRBJ1-3
clone size: -
D gene: -
CDR3 protein: CASSQTTGGRNTIYF
CDR3 DNA: TGTGCCAGCAGCCAAACCACAGGAGGCAGAAACACCATATATTTT

V gene: TRBV12-3/TRBV12-4
J gene: TRBJ1-1
clone size: -
D gene: -
CDR3 protein: CASSNSWGAEAFF
CDR3 DNA: TGTGCCAGCAGTAACTCTTGGGGCGCTGAAGCTTTCTTT

V gene: TRBV5-1
J gene: TRBJ1-1
clone size: -
D gene: -
CDR3 protein: CASSPFMNTEAFF
CDR3 DNA: TGCGCCAGCAGCCCATTTATGAACACTGAAGCTTTCTTT

V gene: TRBV6-6
J gene: TRBJ1-3
clone size: -
D gene: -
CDR3 protein: CASSYGDDGNTIYF
CDR3 DNA: TGTGCCAGCAGTTACGGGGACGATGGAAACACCATATATTTT

V gene: TRBV29-1
J gene: TRBJ1-1
clone size: few
D gene: -
CDR3 protein: CSVEPRGSMDTEAFF
CDR3 DNA: TGCAGCGTTGAACCCAGGGGCAGTATGGACACTGAAGCTTTCTTT

V gene: TRBV10-3
J gene: TRBJ1-1
clone size: few
D gene: TRBD1
CDR3 protein: CAITSRVTGSTEAFF
CDR3 DNA: TGTGCCATCACGTCTCGCGTGACAGGGTCCACTGAAGCTTTCTTT

V gene: TRBV4-1
J gene: TRBJ1-5
clone size: few
D gene: TRBD1
CDR3 protein: CASSQGDRVFGQPQHF
CDR3 DNA: TGCGCCAGCAGCCAAGGTGACAGGGTTTTCGGTCAGCCCCAGCATTTT

V gene: TRBV6-6
J gene: TRBJ2-7
clone size: -
D gene: TRBD1
CDR3 protein: CASSSNRGPYEQYF
CDR3 DNA: TGTGCCAGCAGTTCTAACAGGGGGCCATACGAGCAGTACTTC